The 11 T cell receptor beta chains in this list originate from one sample, sequenced in a study of regulatory T cells in long-lasting Graves disease. Documented time point: persistent/refractory GD, antithyroid drugs over 5 years with positive TRAb. The TCR library was prepared using RNA isolated from PBMCs. For TCR beta, libraries came from iRepertoire HTBI primers and Arm-PCR of CDR3 regions. TCRdb fed the multiplex PCR reads into MiXCR, producing one record per CDR3 protein. Among about 660,000 distinct CDR3 sequences listed, around 30% were seen once. Sequencing used peripheral blood mononuclear cells (PBMCs), obtained when the disease was refractory, from a patient treated with antithyroid drugs. These receptors were obtained from a female donor with Graves disease.

This sequence joins TRBV6-1 and TRBJ1-1, with D unclear. This CDR3 spans 14 amino acids. The V and J ends lost 5 bases and 4 bases respectively, with 14 bases between them. Per the germline V gene, CDR1 is MNHNS and CDR2 is SASEGT. The CDR3 nucleotides are TGTGCCAGCAGTCTAACACGCCTGAGCACTGAAGCTTTCTTT. This gives the protein CASSLTRLSTEAFF.

This clonotype was counted at least ten times. The chain links TRBV20-1 to TRBJ2-5; 8 nucleotides align to TRBD1. The CDR3 covers 13 residues. Germline values: CDR1 DFQATT, CDR2 SNEGSKA (reference sequence). Germline trimming cut 6 bases from V and 2 bases from J; bases unmatched to any gene: 5. This CDR3 is CSAVRTGQETQYF. The CDR3 nucleotides read TGCAGTGCCGTCCGGACAGGGCAAGAGACCCAGTACTTC.

V usage is TRBV6-1 and J usage is TRBJ1-3; D remains ambiguous. Trimming removed 3 bases from V and 4 bases from J, with 13 bases in between. Germline assignment: CDR1 MNHNS and CDR2 SASEGT. This CDR3 has 15 amino acids. CDR3 coding DNA: TGTGCCAGCAGTGAGTCCTTCTTCCCGGGAAACACCATATATTTT. Translation gives CASSESFFPGNTIYF.

This clonotype turned up a few times. V usage is TRBV10-3 and J usage is TRBJ2-7; perhaps TRBD1 as D (6 bases). Germline V lookup: CDR1 ENHRY, CDR2 SYGVKD. The CDR3 has 15 residues. V was cut by 6 bases and J by 2 bases, with 17 bases left in between. The CDR3 coding sequence is TGTGCCATCAGCTACAGGGCCCCACCGGCCTACGAGCAGTACTTC. Translation gives CAISYRAPPAYEQYF.

V and J are TRBV12-3 or TRBV12-4 and TRBJ2-7; TRBD1 aligns across 7 bases. The trim removed 6 bases at V and 6 bases at J, leaving 5 bases unmatched. The CDR3 totals 12 residues. In DNA form, the CDR3 reads TGTGCCAGCAGCATCAGGGGGATCGAGCAGTACTTC. The encoded protein is CASSIRGIEQYF.

Here the CDR3 reads CASSDGTSEKLFF. For the CDR3, the DNA is TGCGCCAGCAGTGATGGGACATCTGAAAAACTGTTTTTT. The chain employs TRBV10-1 and TRBJ1-4; TRBD1 is a possible D gene (6 bases). Germline lookup yields CDR1 WNHNN and CDR2 SYGVQD (reference sequence). The CDR3 runs 13 residues. Trimming removed 3 bases at V and 7 bases at J, with 9 bases between.

This clonotype has only a few counts. J is TRBJ1-4 and V is TRBV27, with 9 bases identical to TRBD1. J lost 8 bases, V lost 3 bases, and 7 bases had no gene match. The CDR3 contains 15 residues. CDR1 and CDR2 from the germline V gene are MNHEY and SMNVEV (reference sequence). CDR3 sequence reads: CASSFSGTGREKLFF. For the CDR3, the DNA is TGTGCCAGCAGTTTTAGTGGGACAGGGAGGGAAAAACTGTTTTTT.

The V gene is TRBV2, the J gene TRBJ2-2; D unresolved. The CDR3 is made up of 13 amino acids. CDR1 is SNHLY and CDR2 is FYNNEI in the germline V gene. The V end was cut by 2 bases, the J end by 6 bases, with 7 bases between. Here the CDR3 reads CASSELGPGELFF. The CDR3 nucleotides are TGTGCCAGCAGTGAATTGGGTCCCGGGGAGCTGTTTTTT.

This clonotype appeared a few times. The rearrangement joins TRBV6-1 to TRBJ2-7; 13 bases fit TRBD2. This CDR3 comprises 16 residues. Per germline, CDR1 MNHNS and CDR2 SASEGT. The V gene end was trimmed by 5 bases and the J gene end by 6 bases; junction bases not matched to a gene: 10. CDR3 region: CASSRARLAGGFEQYF. The CDR3 coding sequence is TGTGCCAGCAGTCGAGCCCGACTAGCGGGAGGATTCGAGCAGTACTTC.

This clonotype appeared a few times. The CDR3 nucleotides are TGCAGCGTTGGAGGACAGGGGGCGGGAACCTATGGCTACACCTTC. It codes for CSVGGQGAGTYGYTF. The chain recombines TRBV29-1 with TRBJ1-2; 11 nucleotides align to TRBD1. Germline V lookup: CDR1 SQVTM, CDR2 ANQGSEA. The CDR3 runs to 15 residues. V shed 4 bases and J 4 bases; nucleotides not matched to a gene: 8. The full variable domain, with the rest looked up from reference TRBV29-1 and TRBJ1-2, is SAVISQKPSRDICQRGTSLTIQCQVDSQVTMMFWYRQQPGQSLTLIATANQGSEATYESGFVIDKFPISRPNLTFSTLTVSNMSPEDSSIYLCSVGGQGAGTYGYTFGSGTRLTVV.

This clonotype has only a few counts. The chain joins TRBV27 to TRBJ1-6; a possible D gene is TRBD1 (5 bases). Trimming pared 3 bases from V and 6 bases from J, leaving 9 bases between. Germline assignment: CDR1 MNHEY and CDR2 SMNVEV (reference sequence). The CDR3 is made up of 14 amino acids. Here the CDR3 DNA reads TGTGCCAGCAGTTTGTGGGACTCTAATTCACCCCTCCACTTT. Amino acid sequence: CASSLWDSNSPLHF.